This T cell receptor (beta chain) emerged from a study of blood T cells in healthy people across ages. Study as a whole: Capture by template switching was about one barcoded beta molecule per two T cells. Study conclusions and caveats: Diversity was higher, and naive CD4+ cells more numerous, in long-lived donors than in aged donors.

Each of the donors had roughly 9.3 milliliters of peripheral blood drawn into EDTA-treated Vacutainer tubes. Trimming pared 1 base from V and 1 base from J, leaving 9 bases between. The CDR3 covers 15 residues. CDR1 is SGHTA and CDR2 is FQGTGA in the germline V gene. As regards this clonotype: Its target is unknown.

Then a second PCR, running roughly 7 to 11 cycles, was carried out with a sample-barcoded 5' primer and a J-beta primer mix. TCRdb re-analysed the 5' RACE reads in MiXCR, keeping a single row per CDR3 protein. The sample holds 1.8 million or so distinct CDR3 sequences, about two fifths seen once. The sequence came from a human donor in good health. The rearrangement links TRBV7-3 to TRBJ2-3, with D unresolved. The specimen sequenced was blood. This CDR3 is CASSLIHDRTDTQYF. The DNA for the CDR3 is TGTGCCAGCAGCTTAATTCACGACCGCACAGATACGCAGTATTTT.